Below, one T cell receptor beta chain is given with its context. The specificity of this receptor is unknown. Qualities for individual bases were not recorded, and no much larger clone is one base off. V is reduced by 5 bases and J by 4 bases, leaving a spacing of 16 bases between them. The germline V gene yields SGDLS for CDR1 and YYNGEE for CDR2. The CDR3 starts with the cysteine, ends with the phenylalanine, and has 15 residues. Of all the DNA, just the CDR3 is kept, 45 bases in frame from base 1. TCRbeta repertoires were quantified from mRNA rather than genomic DNA, which captures expressed receptors. Leukocytes from the buffy coat were collected into Trizol, and RNA was extracted using the Direct-zol RNA MiniPrep Plus kit with no cell sorting. To separate plasma, buffy coat and red blood cells, EDTA blood tubes were immediately centrifuged at 4 degrees C. The sample is drawn from a study of robustness of blood B and T cell sequencing listed by TCRdb under 2018. Regarding the study in general: The study was designed to determine how much peripheral blood is required to reliably characterize an individual's TCRbeta and IgG repertoires. TCRbeta and IgG repertoires were quantified in each of the ten independently drawn blood samples. As technical replicates, two replicate TCRbeta cDNA libraries were made from one shared RNA pool taken from a single 10 ml draw. What the authors observed across the whole study: Pooling tubes did not make the overlap of rare TCRbeta clonotypes any better, which implies that much larger blood volumes would be needed to capture those rare clonotypes. Combining 3 or 4 tubes (about 26-45 ml blood) brought coverage of the top 10,000 TCRbeta clonotypes close to saturation. When technical replicate libraries were compared, approximately 95% of the top 10,000 TCRbeta clonotypes in one library also turned up in the other. EDTA tubes required immediate fractionation, limiting use in multi-site collections. The 1,000 most abundant TCRbeta clonotypes from the pooled draws were found in every single 10 ml sample. Evidence of cross-contamination, likely resulting from batch processing, was observed in one pair of TCRbeta libraries, and the UMI-sequence pairs shared between the two libraries were removed. TCRbeta rarefaction curves did not fully plateau, suggesting under-sequencing or many low-abundance clonotypes.

The library came from PCR. TCRdb lists the instrument as Illumina MiSeq. Synthesis of cDNA relied on SMARTScribe reverse transcriptase together with a 5' template-switch oligo that added a universal priming site. A 12-nucleotide random unique molecular identifier (UMI) was carried by the template-switch oligo, and each cDNA molecule was tagged with this UMI. Chain-specific reverse primers targeted TCRbeta transcripts during reverse transcription. Uracil DNA glycosylase treatment removed residual template-switch adapters, and cDNA was purified with a Qiagen MinElute kit. The first PCR used KAPA HiFi HotStart ReadyMix for about 23 cycles, split across four 50 ul reactions with step-out primers. Before further amplification, first-round PCR products were gel-purified. Illumina Nextera adapters were attached in a second PCR of around 8 cycles, and the libraries were then purified and pooled. The UMI barcode for each TCRbeta molecule was captured by a 50-nucleotide 5' read. The authors' pipeline ran thus. The MIGEC toolkit was used to group reads by UMI into consensus reads. PEAR was used to merge forward and reverse consensus reads into final reads. Identical UMI-sequence pairs found in more than one library were treated as cross-sample contamination and removed by a custom decontamination script. MIGMAP, a wrapper around IgBLAST, was used to carry out V(D)J assignment and CDR3 extraction. TCR clonotypes were defined by identical V gene, J gene and CDR3 amino acid sequence, and CDR1 and CDR2 were left unsequenced. TCRdb reanalyzed the raw reads on its own, using fastp at Q25 for trimming and MiXCR for clone calling, and kept in-frame beta chains. Here each entry gathers all rows of one CDR3 protein and keeps the most common genes and DNA. These V and J calls are TCRdb output, not the study's own analysis. The sample table lists about 4,000 distinct CDR3 sequences, roughly half of them with a count of one. Together, the top ten hold roughly 23% of the sample.

The sequence was collected from a human donor in good health. Specimen: peripheral blood. The chain is made from TRBV9 and TRBJ2-1; the D segment could be TRBD1, given 5 matching bases. The nucleotide sequence is TGTGCCAGCAGTCGACAGAGCTTTGTATACAATGAGCAGTTCTTC. This gives the protein CASSRQSFVYNEQFF.